One sample yielded the 23 T cell receptor beta chains listed below, sequenced in a study of CD8+ T cells in alopecia areata (dated by TCRdb to the late 2010s). Reading the label with the study, this specimen's time point is: baseline before oral tofacitinib. The library was generated by the immunoSEQ multiplex PCR assay. RNA was extracted from all samples and reverse transcribed into cDNA, which served as template for TCR sequencing. TCRdb retrieved this table from immuneACCESS and kept in-frame rearrangements only. Not all clones are present; in checked studies, unresolved V genes account for under half, and no reason is known for the remainder. The sample table holds 110,000 to 150,000 clones, of which roughly 61% were seen once. Of the sample, approximately 6.5% is held by the ten largest clones. Material: CD4+ T cells sorted from blood, obtained at week 0. The receptors shown here come from a human donor with alopecia areata.

The chain uses TRBV11-2 and TRBJ2-7, with 10 bases lining up with TRBD2. Germline lookup yields CDR1 SGHAT and CDR2 FQNNGV. The V gene end was trimmed by 3 bases and the J gene end by 0 bases; junction bases not matched to a gene: 8. The CDR3 extends over 17 amino acids. The CDR3 loop reads CASSFPTSGKSSYEQYF. As DNA, the CDR3 is TGTGCCAGCAGCTTTCCCACTAGCGGGAAAAGCTCCTACGAGCAGTACTTC.

The chain links TRBV11-3 to TRBJ2-5; D is perhaps TRBD1 (5 bases). This CDR3 comprises 15 residues. The ends were cut back, 5 bases at V and 1 base at J, with 14 bases in the middle. Germline V gives CDR1 SGHNT, CDR2 YENEEA. The CDR3: CASSGRQGSQETQYF. CDR3 coding DNA: TGTGCCAGCAGCGGCAGGCAGGGATCCCAAGAGACCCAGTACTTC.

V usage is TRBV10-2 and J usage is TRBJ1-1, with D perhaps matching TRBD1 (6 bases). The CDR3 spans 15 residues. The V end lost 8 bases, the J end lost 2 bases, and 18 bases lay between the germline ends. Germline V gene lookup returns CDR1 WSHSY and CDR2 SAAADI. The CDR3 loop reads CASSTRDTPNTEAFF. Here the CDR3 DNA reads TGCGCCAGCTCGACCCGGGACACTCCAAACACTGAAGCTTTCTTT.

V is TRBV6-6 and J is TRBJ2-7, with D tentatively TRBD1 (6 bases). Trimming shortened V by 5 bases and J by 3 bases, and 14 bases separated the two germline ends. The CDR3 contains 14 residues. CDR1 and CDR2 from the germline V gene are MNHNY and SVGAGI (reference sequence). The CDR3 sequence: CASSPPGVGYEQYF. As DNA, the CDR3 is TGTGCCAGCAGTCCCCCAGGGGTTGGCTACGAGCAGTACTTC.

The J gene is TRBJ1-1, the V gene TRBV30, with D hard to call. Germline V lookup: CDR1 GTSNPN, CDR2 SVGIG (reference sequence). The CDR3 totals 14 residues. The V and J ends lost 8 bases and 1 base respectively, with 17 bases between them. The CDR3 region is CARLRTGSNTEAFF. CDR3 nucleotide sequence: TGTGCCAGACTTAGGACCGGGTCGAACACTGAAGCTTTCTTT.

The chain recombines TRBV29-1 with TRBJ2-5, with D tentatively TRBD1 (5 bases). CDR1 is SQVTM and CDR2 is ANQGSEA in the germline V gene. V was trimmed by 5 bases and J by 5 bases, leaving 9 bases between them. This CDR3 is built from 11 residues. The CDR3 region has the DNA TGCAGCGTTCTAAAGGGGGAGACCCAGTACTTC. This translates into CSVLKGETQYF.

This chain links TRBV27 with TRBJ2-5; no clear D gene. Trimming removed 7 bases at V and 1 base at J, with 16 bases between. Germline V gene sequence: CDR1 MNHEY, CDR2 SMNVEV (reference sequence). This CDR3 spans 15 amino acids. CDR3 sequence reads: CASKSGLPGQETQYF. The CDR3 nucleotides are TGTGCCAGCAAATCCGGGCTCCCGGGCCAAGAGACCCAGTACTTC.

This clone was counted between two and nine times. V usage is TRBV6-5 and J usage is TRBJ2-7; possibly TRBD1 for D (6 bases). The V gene's germline CDR1 is MNHEY and CDR2 SVGAGI. CDR3 length: 14 residues. Trimming left V 3 bases short and J 2 bases short, with 11 bases between. The CDR3 DNA reads TGTGCCAGCAGTTATGAACAGGGTACCTACGAGCAGTACTTC. Its translation is CASSYEQGTYEQYF.

The chain couples TRBV19 to TRBJ2-2, with no clear D. Germline V gene data show CDR1 as LNHDA and CDR2 as SQIVND (reference sequence). Trimming took 1 base from V and 7 from J, leaving 10 bases between them. The CDR3 covers 14 residues. The chain's CDR3 is CASSIVSTRGELFF. In DNA form, the CDR3 reads TGTGCCAGTAGTATAGTATCCACCCGCGGGGAGCTGTTTTTT. The entire variable domain, with the rest obtained from reference TRBV19 and TRBJ2-2, is as follows: DGGITQSPKYLFRKEGQNVTLSCEQNLNHDAMYWYRQDPGQGLRLIYYSQIVNDFQKGDIAEGYSVSREKKESFPLTVTSAQKNPTAFYLCASSIVSTRGELFFGEGSRLTVL.

The genes are TRBV6-5 and TRBJ1-5, with unresolved D. This CDR3 comprises 15 residues. CDR1 and CDR2 (germline): MNHEY, SVGAGI. The V end was cut by 6 bases, the J end by 2 bases, with 14 bases between. CDR3 nucleotides: TGTGCCAGCAGGCGACTACAAGAGGGCAATCAGCCCCAGCATTTT. Amino acids: CASRRLQEGNQPQHF.

The chain combines TRBV7-2 with TRBJ1-2, with 7 bases that match TRBD1. Germline CDR1 and CDR2: SGHTA and FQGNSA. Trimming at V came to 4 bases and at J to 2 bases, leaving 1 base not matched to a gene. The CDR3 totals 13 residues. In DNA, the CDR3 is TGTGCCAGCAGCTGGGACAGAAACTATGGCTACACCTTC. It encodes CASSWDRNYGYTF.

V and J are TRBV6-5 and TRBJ2-1, with D possibly matching TRBD1 (6 bases). The CDR3 is made up of 13 amino acids. Trimming left V 0 bases short and J 13 bases short, with 13 bases between. CDR1 and CDR2 (germline): MNHEY, SVGAGI. CDR3 sequence: CASSYSPGHGQFF. CDR3 in DNA: TGTGCCAGCAGTTACTCACCGGGACACGGTCAGTTCTTC.

The chain recombines TRBV29-1 with TRBJ1-2; 7 bases align to TRBD1. The CDR3 has 14 amino acids. V dropped 2 bases and J dropped 2; count of bases not matched to a gene: 5. CDR1 and CDR2 from the germline V gene are SQVTM and ANQGSEA. CDR3 amino acids: CSVEPTGRNYGYTF. The DNA for the CDR3 is TGCAGCGTTGAACCGACAGGGAGGAACTATGGCTACACCTTC.

The chain recombines TRBV7-2 with TRBJ2-7, with 10 positions matching TRBD1. Unmatched junction bases numbered 7, after V lost 2 bases and J lost 6 bases. The germline V gene encodes CDR1 SGHTA and CDR2 FQGNSA. The CDR3 has 15 residues. CDR3 protein: CASSLRDRGRGEQYF. DNA for the CDR3: TGTGCCAGCAGCTTACGAGACAGGGGGCGCGGCGAGCAGTACTTC.

This chain joins TRBV4-3 and TRBJ2-7; D is undetermined. The CDR3 has 12 residues. The V end lost 1 base, the J end lost 9 bases, and 10 bases lay between the germline ends. Germline V gene data show CDR1 as LGHNA and CDR2 as YSLEER. Here the CDR3 DNA reads TGCGCCAGCAGCCAAGGTCTAGGTAGGCAGTACTTC. It specifies CASSQGLGRQYF.

This rearrangement joins TRBV6-5 to TRBJ1-1, with unresolved D. V shed 0 bases and J shed 2 bases, with 7 bases lying between them. Germline loops: CDR1 MNHEY, CDR2 SVGAGI. This CDR3 has 14 residues. The CDR3: CASSYSYTNTEAFF. The CDR3 region has the DNA TGTGCCAGCAGTTACTCGTACACAAACACTGAAGCTTTCTTT.

The J gene is TRBJ2-5, the V gene TRBV18; tentatively, D is TRBD1 (6 bases). Germline loops: CDR1 KGHSH, CDR2 LQKENI. Trimming stripped 4 bases from V and 1 base from J, with 7 bases between. CDR3 length equals 13 residues. The CDR3 DNA reads TGTGCCAGCTCACGACAGGCCCAAGAGACCCAGTACTTC. Translating it yields CASSRQAQETQYF.

The V call is TRBV6-5, the J call TRBJ2-7, with a possible D match to TRBD1 (5 bases). The germline V gene has CDR1 MNHEY and CDR2 SVGAGI. Trimming pared 8 bases from V and 2 bases from J, leaving 10 bases between. The CDR3 has 12 amino acids. In DNA, the CDR3 is TGTGCCAGCGGGCAGGGCACCTACGAGCAGTACTTC. It encodes CASGQGTYEQYF.

The chain couples TRBV25-1 to TRBJ2-1; D is undetermined. Germline V gene sequence: CDR1 MGHDK, CDR2 SYGVNS. V lost 0 bases and J 12 bases, leaving 9 bases between the germline ends. The CDR3 sequence is 12 residues long. Written as DNA, the CDR3 is TGTGCCAGCAGTGAATATAGGAAGGGGCAGTTCTTC. Translated: CASSEYRKGQFF.

The rearrangement links TRBV30 to TRBJ1-6; D is uncertain. This CDR3 contains 13 residues. Germline V gives CDR1 GTSNPN, CDR2 SVGIG (reference sequence). The V gene lost 0 bases and the J gene lost 7 bases, with 7 bases spanning the gap. In nucleotides, the CDR3 is TGTGCCTGGAGTGTAAGGTCAAATTCACCCCTCCACTTT. Its protein product is CAWSVRSNSPLHF.

The sample holds one count of this clone. The same CDR3 arises from other DNA sequences in this sample as well. The V gene is TRBV2, the J gene TRBJ2-6; D is uncertain. The CDR3 contains 14 residues. Germline CDR1 reads SNHLY; CDR2 reads FYNNEI. With 4 bases removed from V and 0 bases from J, the gap between germline ends came to 4 bases. The CDR3 loop reads CASSVSSGANVLTF. The CDR3 DNA reads TGTGCCAGCAGTGTTAGCTCTGGGGCCAACGTCCTGACTTTC.

The chain is built from TRBV27 and TRBJ2-5; weak D call: TRBD2 (7 bases). The CDR3 is 12 residues long. CDR1 and CDR2 (germline): MNHEY, SMNVEV (reference sequence). Trimming pared 3 bases from V and 9 bases from J, leaving 11 bases between. This chain's CDR3 is CASSFVGGPQYF. In nucleotides, the CDR3 is TGTGCCAGCAGTTTCGTGGGGGGGCCCCAGTACTTC.

This rearrangement joins TRBV5-1 to TRBJ1-4; tentative D call: TRBD1 (6 bases). This CDR3 is built from 14 residues. The V and J ends lost 4 bases and 4 bases respectively, with 11 bases between them. Per the germline V gene, CDR1 is SGHRS and CDR2 is YFSETQ. The DNA for the CDR3 is TGCGCCAGCAGCCCGACAGGTCTTAATGAAAAACTGTTTTTT. Protein: CASSPTGLNEKLFF.